The 9 T cell receptor beta chains presented below share a single source sample, sequenced in a study of blood T cell repertoires in COVID-19. The table came from immunoSEQ multiplex PCR; TCRdb's copy has only in-frame clones and leaves some out. The sample carries about 150,000 clones, more than 80% recorded once. Sequenced material: peripheral blood. The receptors here all came from a middle-aged woman with acute or convalescent COVID-19.

This sequence joins TRBV11-3 and TRBJ2-4; TRBD1 matches at 10 bases. Losses at the gene ends were 1 base for V and 0 bases for J; bases not matched to a gene: 9. This CDR3 has 19 residues. CDR1 and CDR2 (germline): SGHNT, YENEEA. CDR3 DNA sequence: TGTGCCAGCAGCTTAGTCGGGACAGGGGCGACCTCAGCCAAAAACATTCAGTACTTC. The encoded protein is CASSLVGTGATSAKNIQYF.

The chain couples TRBV6-1 to TRBJ2-5; a possible D gene is TRBD1 (8 bases). The CDR3 length is 14 residues. The germline V gene has CDR1 MNHNS and CDR2 SASEGT. The V end was cut by 7 bases, the J end by 4 bases, with 16 bases between. The CDR3 protein is CASTTGGASETQYF. Written as DNA, the CDR3 is TGTGCCAGCACTACAGGGGGGGCCTCAGAGACCCAGTACTTC.

This clone was detected only once. The chain carries TRBV7-2 and TRBJ2-7; D call uncertain. The V and J ends lost 5 bases and 2 bases respectively, with 13 bases between them. CDR3 length equals 14 residues. Germline CDR1 reads SGHTA; CDR2 reads FQGNSA. DNA for the CDR3: TGTGCCAGCAGCGCTAATAGCTTCACCTACGAGCAGTACTTC. As protein: CASSANSFTYEQYF.

The J gene is TRBJ2-7, the V gene TRBV5-4; 7 bases align to TRBD1. The CDR3 has 17 amino acids. The V segment lost 0 bases and the J segment 2 bases; nucleotides outside the gene matches: 11. CDR1 and CDR2 from the germline V gene are SGHNT and YYREEE (reference sequence). CDR3: CASSLANRGFDTYEQYF. Written as DNA, the CDR3 is TGTGCCAGCAGCTTGGCCAACAGGGGATTCGACACCTACGAGCAGTACTTC.

The chain employs TRBV7-9 and TRBJ2-6; TRBD2 is a possible D gene (7 bases). The germline V gene encodes CDR1 SEHNR and CDR2 FQNEAQ (reference sequence). V was shortened by 5 bases and J by 1 base, with 12 bases between the two germline ends. This CDR3 contains 16 residues. The CDR3 bases are TGTGCCAGCAGCCCAGGGGAGGGATCTGGGGCCAACGTCCTGACTTTC. Translation: CASSPGEGSGANVLTF.

The V gene is TRBV19, the J gene TRBJ1-2, with TRBD1 identical over 8 bases. J lost 4 bases, V lost 7 bases, and 11 bases had no gene match. Looked up from germline, CDR1 is LNHDA and CDR2 is SQIVND (reference sequence). This CDR3 region has 15 residues. Here the CDR3 DNA reads TGTGCCAGTAAAGGACAGGGCAGGGGGCTCTATGGCTACACCTTC. Translation gives CASKGQGRGLYGYTF.

The V call is TRBV4-2, the J call TRBJ2-3, with a weak D call TRBD2 (6 bases). V lost 1 base and J 0 bases, leaving 14 bases between the germline ends. This CDR3 contains 17 residues. From germline, CDR1 is LGHNA and CDR2 YNFKEQ. The DNA for the CDR3 is TGTGCCAGCAGCCAAGCGATAGCGGCTACTAGCACAGATACGCAGTATTTT. Translating it yields CASSQAIAATSTDTQYF.

J is TRBJ1-2 and V is TRBV20-1, with D maybe TRBD1 (5 bases). This CDR3 is 12 amino acids long. The V end was cut by 3 bases, the J end by 2 bases, with 7 bases between. Germline-derived CDR1 and CDR2 are DFQATT and SNEGSKA (reference sequence). The CDR3 is CSASSGNYGYTF. CDR3 nucleotide sequence: TGCAGTGCTAGTTCAGGGAACTATGGCTACACCTTC.

There are a few counts of this clone. J is TRBJ2-7 and V is TRBV5-1; tentative D call: TRBD2 (6 bases). The V end lost 0 bases, the J end lost 5 bases, and 12 bases lay between the germline ends. Germline V gives CDR1 SGHRS, CDR2 YFSETQ. The CDR3 covers 14 residues. CDR3 bases: TGCGCCAGCAGCTTGGAGGCTAGCGTTAACGAGCAGTACTTC. This gives the protein CASSLEASVNEQYF.